The rows below give T cell receptor beta chains drawn from one sample of a study of blood T cell repertoires in COVID-19. TCRdb keeps only in-frame clones here, not all; method: immunoSEQ multiplex PCR. The sample carries a few hundred thousand clones, approximately 83% recorded once. Sequenced material: peripheral blood. The receptors here all came from a woman aged 70-85 years with acute or convalescent COVID-19. Each CDR3 is given with its conserved first and last residue. D genes are given only for firm matches. The size field is filled for only some rows; it gives once, few, many or a size class.

V gene	clone size	J gene	D gene	CDR3 protein	CDR3 DNA
TRBV6-5	few	TRBJ1-1	.	CASRSRRDTEAFF	TGTGCCAGCAGGTCCAGACGGGACACTGAAGCTTTCTTT
TRBV7-7	.	TRBJ2-5	TRBD2	CASSLGGQETQYF	TGTGCTAGCAGCTTGGGAGGGCAAGAGACCCAGTACTTC
TRBV6-4	.	TRBJ1-4	.	CASSEKGLTAEKLFF	TGTGCCAGCAGTGAGAAGGGGCTGACGGCAGAAAAACTGTTTTTT
TRBV6-5	.	TRBJ1-3	.	CASTPGVGNTIYF	TGTGCCAGCACCCCGGGGGTCGGAAACACCATATATTTT
TRBV5-1	.	TRBJ1-1	TRBD1	CASSWLPGQGAISEAFF	TGCGCCAGCAGCTGGTTGCCGGGACAGGGGGCAATAAGTGAAGCTTTCTTT
TRBV18	few	TRBJ2-1	.	CASSPRVRLVGNEQFF	TGTGCCAGCTCACCACGGGTCAGACTAGTCGGCAATGAGCAGTTCTTC
TRBV7-7	.	TRBJ2-5	TRBD2	CASSLDGAGGPETQYF	TGTGCTAGCAGCTTAGACGGCGCGGGGGGGCCGGAGACCCAGTACTTC
TRBV10-3	.	TRBJ1-1	.	CAISRTQGAEAFF	TGTGCCATCAGTCGTACTCAGGGCGCTGAAGCTTTCTTT
TRBV30	.	TRBJ2-7	.	CAWSEDRTKYF	TGTGCCTGGAGCGAAGACAGGACGAAGTACTTC
TRBV5-1	.	TRBJ2-5	TRBD2	CASSLDGRGKETQYF	TGCGCCAGCAGCTTGGACGGGAGGGGCAAAGAGACCCAGTACTTC
TRBV11-2	.	TRBJ1-1	.	CASSTRQSNTEAFF	TGTGCCAGCAGCACCCGACAGTCAAACACTGAAGCTTTCTTT
TRBV5-6	.	TRBJ1-1	.	CASSLGLTVIMNTEAFF	TGTGCCAGCAGCTTGGGGCTGACAGTAATCATGAACACTGAAGCTTTCTTT
TRBV5-1	.	TRBJ1-6	TRBD1	CASSVSTGGRKSPLHF	TGCGCCAGCAGCGTATCTACAGGGGGCAGAAAATCACCCCTCCACTTT
TRBV7-9	.	TRBJ1-3	.	CASSLYPQGSSGNTIYF	TGTGCCAGCAGCTTATACCCACAGGGAAGCTCTGGAAACACCATATATTTT
TRBV30	.	TRBJ2-5	.	CAWSVTTLETQYF	TGTGCCTGGAGTGTGACTACTCTAGAGACCCAGTACTTC
TRBV9	few	TRBJ1-2	TRBD1	CASSVARQGNYGYTF	TGTGCCAGCAGCGTAGCCCGACAGGGCAACTATGGCTACACCTTC
TRBV19	.	TRBJ1-1	.	CASSIRRMNTEAFF	TGTGCCAGTAGTATACGGAGAATGAACACTGAAGCTTTCTTT
TRBV3-1/TRBV3-2	.	TRBJ1-1	.	CASSSWKTGENTEAFF	TGTGCCAGCAGCTCATGGAAGACAGGCGAGAACACTGAAGCTTTCTTT